The sequence of this T cell receptor beta chain was determined in a study of shared clonotypes between healthy human individuals. Trimming shortened V by 4 bases and J by 3 bases, and 7 bases separated the two germline ends. The CDR3 is made up of 12 amino acids. Germline assignment: CDR1 SGHKS and CDR2 YYEKEE (reference sequence). Each sorted subset replicate got 200 ng genomic DNA, roughly 27,000 genomes. Sequencing was performed with immunoSEQ multiplex PCR; in TCRdb, only in-frame clones are kept and a portion is missing. Among about 1 million clones listed, under 80% were seen once. The J gene is TRBJ1-2, the V gene TRBV5-5; no clear D gene. This TCR came from a man between 18 and 29 years old in good health. The sample taken for sequencing was memory CD4+ T cells sorted from blood. As for subset: CD45RA-negative fraction. The CDR3 DNA reads TGTGCCAGCAGCCAGAACGACTATGGCTACACCTTC. Its translation: CASSQNDYGYTF.